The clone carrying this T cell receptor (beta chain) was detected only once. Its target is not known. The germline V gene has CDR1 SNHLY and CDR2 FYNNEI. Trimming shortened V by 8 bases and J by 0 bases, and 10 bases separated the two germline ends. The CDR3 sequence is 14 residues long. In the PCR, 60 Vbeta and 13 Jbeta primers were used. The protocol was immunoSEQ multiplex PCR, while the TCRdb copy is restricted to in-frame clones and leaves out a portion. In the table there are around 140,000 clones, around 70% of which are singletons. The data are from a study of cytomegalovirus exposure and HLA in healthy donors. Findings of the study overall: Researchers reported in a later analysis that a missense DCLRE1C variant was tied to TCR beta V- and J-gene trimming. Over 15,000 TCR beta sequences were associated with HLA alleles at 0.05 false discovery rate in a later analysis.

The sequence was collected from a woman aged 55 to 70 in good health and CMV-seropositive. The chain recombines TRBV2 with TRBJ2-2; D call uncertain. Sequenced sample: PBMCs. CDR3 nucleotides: TGTGCCAGCTGTCGACAACCGAACACCGGGGAGCTGTTTTTT. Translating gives CASCRQPNTGELFF.